This entry features one T cell receptor (beta chain) sequence. The antigen is unknown. Trimming stripped 5 bases from V and 2 bases from J, with 18 bases between. Germline V gene lookup returns CDR1 MRHNA and CDR2 SNTAGT. The CDR3 extends over 16 amino acids. The study ran its PCR with 60 Vbeta and 13 Jbeta primers. Data came from immunoSEQ multiplex PCR; TCRdb stores just in-frame clones and leaves some out. The sample totals some 200,000 clones. Healthy bone marrow donors formed the donor group. This entry comes from a study of cytomegalovirus exposure and HLA in healthy donors. Regarding the study as a whole: Prediction of most subjects' HLA-A and HLA-B alleles by TCR beta sequences was reportedly accurate. A list of 150 or so TCR beta chains associated with cytomegalovirus was given.

This TCR was recovered from a man younger than 45 in good health and CMV-seronegative. V and J are TRBV6-4 and TRBJ1-2; no firm D call. The sequenced material came from PBMCs. In DNA form, the CDR3 reads TGTGCCAGCAGTCCGTTCCAGGCCCTCCCGAACTATGGCTACACCTTC. Translation: CASSPFQALPNYGYTF.